This T cell receptor beta chain came from a study of T-cell memory formation after mild COVID-19 (dated by TCRdb to the early 2020s). In the study overall: TCR sequence clusters from the two donors were found to be largely donor specific. T-cell clones expanding and contracting after mild COVID-19 in two donors were tracked by longitudinal TCRalpha and TCRbeta repertoire sequencing. The cohort comprised two young, previously healthy adult volunteers, one female and one male. What the authors observed across the whole study: Only two mild cases were covered by the study, and larger cohorts that include severe cases with pre-infection samples were considered necessary. SARS-CoV-2 specificity was not confirmed for the second-wave clones peaking on day 37. Some responding clones were detected in pre-infection memory, which suggested that pre-existing cross-reactive memory T cells had joined the SARS-CoV-2 response. Contracting CD4+ clones turned up mainly in the CM and EM memory subsets, whereas EMRA was where CD8+ clones were enriched. Clones that contracted from day 15 to 85 showed balanced CD4/CD8 phenotypes, whereas a second wave of clones that expanded from day 15 to 37 leaned towards CD4+.

Ficoll-Paque density gradient centrifugation was used to isolate PBMCs. Sequencing was carried out with an Illumina NovaSeq 6000. cDNA libraries for TCRalpha and TCRbeta were prepared by 5'RACE using constant-segment primers, with sample barcodes and unique molecular identifiers added. Trizol reagent was used to extract RNA from every sample. Amplification of the libraries took two PCR steps, and the second step added a second sample barcode plus Illumina TruSeq adapters. Libraries were sequenced on an Illumina NovaSeq with 2 x 150 bp paired-end reads. Under the source paper's analysis protocol: Reads were demultiplexed and collapsed into UMI-guided consensus sequences with migec v1.2.7. Using mixcr v2.1.11, UMI consensuses were aligned to TRA and TRB V and J templates and then assembled into clonotypes. A clonotype was counted as expanded or contracted only when both edgeR and NoisET called the clonotype significant, with the noise models trained on biological replicates. edgeR calls used a false discovery rate-adjusted p below 0.01 and a log2 fold-change threshold of 1. As an exploratory analysis of dynamics, PCA with hierarchical clustering was applied to max-normalized trajectories of the 1000 most abundant clonotypes. Separately sequenced CD4+ and CD8+ repertoires were used to assign a CD4 or CD8 phenotype to each responding clone. TCRdb applied fastp at Q25 and MiXCR to the public reads, then kept only in-frame beta chains. Each entry merges the rows of one CDR3 protein and shows their most common DNA and genes. In this record, the V and J calls reflect TCRdb's handling and not the investigators' own analysis. This sample is represented by roughly 500,000 distinct CDR3 sequences; about a fifth of them were singletons. Of the sample, roughly an eighth falls within the top ten clones.

On this clonotype: Its target antigen remains unknown. Per-base quality was not reported, and no clone a single base away is much larger than it.

According to the germline V gene, CDR1 reads SGHVS and CDR2 reads FQNEAQ. V loses 4 bases, J loses 4 bases, and the germline ends lie 12 bases apart. Including cysteine and phenylalanine, the CDR3 has 14 amino acids. Of all the DNA, just the CDR3 is kept, 42 bases in frame from base 1. The receptor was derived from an adult woman who had mild COVID-19 (a few samples of this study predate the infection). The sample titles of this study are shuffled in the database, so cell type and time point are left out; the donor was told from shared clones. This receptor chain uses TRBV7-8 and TRBJ2-3, with the D assignment possibly TRBD1 or TRBD2, given 5 matching bases for each. The sequenced sample consisted of PBMCs or a T cell subset sorted from them (not recorded which). CDR3 protein: CASSWAGTPDTQYF. The nucleotide sequence reads TGTGCCAGCAGCTGGGCCGGGACCCCAGATACGCAGTATTTT.